By its share, the clone carrying this T cell receptor beta chain is medium-sized (0.01 to 0.1%). Its antigen is still unknown. The data were taken from a study of chemoradiotherapy in HPV16-positive cancers. General study results and limits: Functional assays defining HPV-specific T cells used only a couple of HPV16-positive patients. Non-HPV-specific T cells did not expand in tumors during treatment, whereas candidate HPV-specific clones and E7-related motifs did.

The method was immunoSEQ multiplex PCR; TCRdb's version includes in-frame clones alone and lacks a portion of them. Here the sample spans more than 10,000 clones, around 68% being singletons. Repertoires were sampled repeatedly during chemoradiotherapy. CDR3 size: 12 residues. Per the germline V gene, CDR1 is SNHLY and CDR2 is FYNNEI. V lost 6 bases, J lost 7 bases, and 13 bases lay in between. The TCR was taken from a human donor with HPV-associated anogenital cancer. The rearrangement uses TRBV2 and TRBJ2-7, with D tentatively TRBD2 (6 bases). Sampling was carried out from a patient who underwent chemoradiotherapy. CDR3 loop: CASRYAGREQYF. The CDR3 DNA is TGTGCCAGCAGGTATGCGGGAAGGGAGCAGTACTTC.